Below, 30 T cell receptor beta chains from the same sample are listed, as sequenced in a study of blood T cell repertoires in COVID-19 (TCRdb year 2020). The library was generated by the immunoSEQ multiplex PCR assay. TCRdb obtained this table from immuneACCESS and retained in-frame rearrangements with V and J assigned. These tables miss some clones; where compared with another copy, unresolved V genes account for less than half of the shortfall, and the remainder is unexplained. The sample data list hundreds of thousands of clones, and roughly nine tenths of these were observed just once. Jointly, the top ten make up under 4% of the sample. The sequencing sample was made of peripheral blood. These receptors came from a young man with active or convalescent COVID-19.

The chain is built from TRBV7-3 and TRBJ1-1, with 9 bases fitting TRBD1. The CDR3 totals 17 residues. The germline V gene has CDR1 SGHTA and CDR2 FQGTGA. With 1 base clipped from V and 1 base from J, the junction kept 7 bases outside the gene matches. CDR3 sequence reads: CASSLRPQGAGNTEAFF. In DNA, the CDR3 is TGTGCCAGCAGCTTAAGGCCACAGGGGGCGGGGAACACTGAAGCTTTCTTT.

The rearrangement links TRBV10-2 to TRBJ2-3, with 7 nucleotides matching TRBD2. Trimming removed 7 bases from V and 3 bases from J; junction bases left unmatched: 7. The CDR3 contains 14 residues. The germline V gene encodes CDR1 WSHSY and CDR2 SAAADI. The CDR3 sequence is CASKDGGGTDTQYF. DNA of the CDR3: TGCGCCAGCAAGGATGGGGGGGGAACAGATACGCAGTATTTT.

The chain joins TRBV3-1 (or the pseudogene TRBV3-2) to TRBJ2-2, with D perhaps matching TRBD2 (6 bases). CDR3 length equals 14 residues. The ends were cut back, 3 bases at V and 5 bases at J, with 10 bases in the middle. The V gene's germline CDR1 is LGHDT and CDR2 YNNKEL (reference sequence). This chain's CDR3 is CASSQPGGTGELFF. CDR3 nucleotide sequence: TGTGCCAGCAGCCAGCCCGGGGGAACCGGGGAGCTGTTTTTT.

CDR3 protein: CASSPGGVTDTQYF. The CDR3 DNA is TGCGCCAGCAGCCCCGGGGGGGTCACAGATACGCAGTATTTT. The rearrangement uses TRBV5-1 and TRBJ2-3; 8 bases map to TRBD2. Germline trimming cut 4 bases from V and 2 bases from J; bases unmatched to any gene: 3. CDR3 size: 14 residues. Germline V gene lookup returns CDR1 SGHRS and CDR2 YFSETQ.

The chain couples TRBV5-1 to TRBJ2-3, with TRBD2 as a possible D gene (6 bases). CDR3 length equals 14 residues. CDR1 is SGHRS, CDR2 YFSETQ, per germline. V lost 0 bases to trimming and J lost 4 bases, with 9 bases between them. Written as DNA, the CDR3 is TGCGCCAGCAGCTTGGGGGACTTTTCAGATACGCAGTATTTT. Its translation: CASSLGDFSDTQYF.

This chain uses TRBV7-3 with TRBJ2-5, with D possibly matching TRBD2 (5 bases). The CDR3 consists of 15 residues. In germline, CDR1 is SGHTA, CDR2 FQGTGA. V was pared by 5 bases and J by 8 bases, with 21 bases between. The CDR3, as DNA: TGTGCCAGCAGCCCAACCTCTGGATCGGGGATCACCCAGTACTTC. Protein: CASSPTSGSGITQYF.

The CDR3 sequence: CASKPSCDGYSNQPQHF. For the CDR3, the DNA is TGCGCCAGCAAGCCTTCGTGTGACGGGTATAGCAATCAGCCCCAGCATTTT. The chain combines TRBV23-1 with TRBJ1-5; D not certain. TRBV23-1 is an ORF; its function is uncertain. The V end was cut by 7 bases, the J end by 0 bases, with 19 bases between. This CDR3 is 17 amino acids long.

V is TRBV7-8 and J is TRBJ2-1, with a possible D match to TRBD2 (5 bases). The germline gives CDR1 SGHVS, CDR2 FQNEAQ. This CDR3 region has 13 residues. V shed 5 bases and J shed 4 bases, with 9 bases lying between them. CDR3 loop: CASSPRGYNEQFF. The CDR3 DNA reads as TGTGCCAGCAGCCCCCGGGGATACAATGAGCAGTTCTTC. Variable domain in full (rest from reference TRBV7-8 and TRBJ2-1): GAGVSQSPRYKVAKRGQDVALRCDPISGHVSLFWYQQALGQGPEFLTYFQNEAQLDKSGLPSDRFFAERPEGSVSTLKIQRTQQEDSAVYLCASSPRGYNEQFFGPGTRLTVL.

This rearrangement joins TRBV4-1 to TRBJ1-1, with D unclear. The CDR3 is 15 residues long. The V end was cut by 0 bases, the J end by 4 bases, with 12 bases between. Germline CDR1 MGHRA, CDR2 YSYEKL. In nucleotides, the CDR3 is TGCGCCAGCAGCCAAGACCCGGGAGGCGCCACTGAAGCTTTCTTT. Its translation is CASSQDPGGATEAFF.

The genes are TRBV6-4 and TRBJ1-1; D remains ambiguous. The CDR3 is made up of 13 amino acids. The V end lost 4 bases, the J end lost 2 bases, and 8 bases lay between the germline ends. Looked up from germline, CDR1 is MRHNA and CDR2 is SNTAGT. The CDR3 region is CASSVAENTEAFF. CDR3 in DNA: TGTGCCAGCAGTGTAGCCGAAAACACTGAAGCTTTCTTT.

The V gene is TRBV5-4, the J gene TRBJ1-3, with TRBD1 identical over 7 bases. With 4 bases clipped from V and 0 bases from J, the junction kept 4 bases outside the gene matches. This CDR3 is built from 15 residues. Germline-derived CDR1 and CDR2 are SGHNT and YYREEE (reference sequence). The DNA of the CDR3 is TGTGCCAGCAGCCTAGACAGGGTCTCTGGAAACACCATATATTTT. Translation: CASSLDRVSGNTIYF.

The chain combines TRBV28 with TRBJ1-6; 7 bases match TRBD1. The CDR3 loop spans 15 amino acids. V was clipped by 3 bases and J by 8 bases; unmatched bases: 7. Germline lookup yields CDR1 MDHEN and CDR2 SYDVKM. DNA of the CDR3: TGTGCCAGCAGTTTCCCCGGGACAGTTTATTCACCCCTCCACTTT. Amino acid sequence: CASSFPGTVYSPLHF. The full variable domain, rest sourced from reference TRBV28 and TRBJ1-6, is DVKVTQSSRYLVKRTGEKVFLECVQDMDHENMFWYRQDPGLGLRLIYFSYDVKMKEKGDIPEGYSVSREKKERFSLILESASTNQTSMYLCASSFPGTVYSPLHFGNGTRLTVT.

This clone occurred a few times. This sequence joins TRBV23-1 and TRBJ2-3; D perhaps matches TRBD2 (7 bases). TRBV23-1 is designated an ORF whose function remains uncertain. Trimming removed 0 bases at V and 5 bases at J, with 18 bases between. The CDR3 runs 17 residues. The CDR3 DNA reads TGCGCCAGCAGTCAATCCCCCGGAGGGGGGGCAATAGATACGCAGTATTTT. Translated, it gives CASSQSPGGGAIDTQYF.

J is TRBJ2-3 and V is TRBV10-1, with a tentative D call TRBD1 (6 bases). V was trimmed by 0 bases and J by 5 bases, leaving 12 bases between them. The CDR3 has 15 residues. The germline V gene encodes CDR1 WNHNN and CDR2 SYGVQD (reference sequence). The CDR3, as DNA: TGCGCCAGCAGTGAGTCGAAAAGGGGGTTAGATACGCAGTATTTT. Translating gives CASSESKRGLDTQYF.

The chain couples TRBV5-1 to TRBJ1-6; TRBD1 is a possible D gene (5 bases). CDR3 length: 16 amino acids. Germline V CDR1 and CDR2: SGHRS, YFSETQ. V was cut by 4 bases and J by 0 bases, with 11 bases left in between. The CDR3 sequence: CASSPGGSSYNSPLHF. The CDR3 DNA reads as TGCGCCAGCAGCCCCGGGGGGAGCTCCTATAATTCACCCCTCCACTTT.

This sequence joins TRBV5-1 and TRBJ2-1, with 7 bases fitting TRBD2. The germline gives CDR1 SGHRS, CDR2 YFSETQ. The CDR3 runs to 15 residues. V dropped 1 base and J dropped 2; count of bases not matched to a gene: 3. CDR3 sequence: CASSLTAGTYNEQFF. CDR3 DNA sequence: TGCGCCAGCAGCTTGACAGCGGGGACCTACAATGAGCAGTTCTTC.

The chain links TRBV28 to TRBJ2-2; D may be TRBD2 (5 bases). From germline, CDR1 is MDHEN and CDR2 SYDVKM. CDR3 length equals 12 residues. Between the trimmed V and J ends, which lost 9 bases and 5 bases, there was a span of 10 bases. This CDR3 is CASSVGTGELFF. In DNA, the CDR3 is TGTGCCAGTAGCGTGGGGACCGGGGAGCTGTTTTTT.

The CDR3 bases are TGTGCCAGCAGCCGGACAGACTATGGCTACACCTTC. Amino acid sequence: CASSRTDYGYTF. The rearrangement links TRBV7-9 to TRBJ1-2; possibly TRBD1 for D (6 bases). Between the trimmed V and J ends, which lost 5 bases and 3 bases, there was a span of 7 bases. The germline V gene encodes CDR1 SEHNR and CDR2 FQNEAQ (reference sequence). The CDR3 runs to 12 residues.

V is TRBV7-9 and J is TRBJ2-1; 14 positions agree with TRBD2. The CDR3 runs 17 residues. Germline-derived CDR1 and CDR2 are SEHNR and FQNEAQ (reference sequence). Germline trimming cut 2 bases from V and 8 bases from J; bases unmatched to any gene: 8. As DNA, the CDR3 is TGTGCCAGCAGCTTAATACAGGGACTAGCGGGAGTGGATGAGCAGTTCTTC. It specifies CASSLIQGLAGVDEQFF.

The chain has TRBV7-9 and TRBJ2-3, with 7 positions matching TRBD2. Germline V gene data show CDR1 as SEHNR and CDR2 as FQNEAQ (reference sequence). The CDR3 totals 15 residues. With V trimmed by 5 bases and J by 5 bases, 10 bases remained unmatched. The DNA for the CDR3 is TGTGCCAGCAGCCCCGGTGAGGGACTACGAGATACGCAGTATTTT. Translating it yields CASSPGEGLRDTQYF.

The genes are TRBV19 and TRBJ2-1, with 8 bases fitting TRBD1. Trimming at V came to 7 bases and at J to 0 bases, leaving 5 bases not matched to a gene. Germline-derived CDR1 and CDR2 are LNHDA and SQIVND (reference sequence). This CDR3 region has 15 residues. CDR3 amino acids: CASKRTGSSYNEQFF. DNA for the CDR3: TGTGCCAGTAAACGGACAGGGAGCTCCTACAATGAGCAGTTCTTC.

The chain links TRBV19 to TRBJ1-5; tentatively, D is TRBD1 (6 bases). Trimming removed 2 bases from V and 3 bases from J, with 20 bases in between. This CDR3 has 18 residues. Looked up from germline, CDR1 is LNHDA and CDR2 is SQIVND (reference sequence). CDR3 sequence reads: CASSISSGGAMVNQPQHF. The CDR3 region has the DNA TGTGCCAGTAGTATATCCAGCGGGGGGGCGATGGTCAATCAGCCCCAGCATTTT. Drawing the rest from reference TRBV19 and TRBJ1-5, the complete variable domain is DGGITQSPKYLFRKEGQNVTLSCEQNLNHDAMYWYRQDPGQGLRLIYYSQIVNDFQKGDIAEGYSVSREKKESFPLTVTSAQKNPTAFYLCASSISSGGAMVNQPQHFGDGTRLSIL.

The chain uses TRBV4-3 and TRBJ2-7; TRBD2 is a possible D gene (5 bases). CDR1 is LGHNA, CDR2 YSLEER, per germline. This CDR3 is 14 amino acids long. The CDR3 here is CSESPSGIHYEQYF. The CDR3, as DNA: TGCTCCGAGTCCCCCTCCGGGATCCACTACGAGCAGTACTTC.

The chain combines TRBV7-3 with TRBJ1-2; TRBD1 matches 11 bases. Germline lookup yields CDR1 SGHTA and CDR2 FQGTGA. This CDR3 is built from 14 residues. The J segment lost 7 bases and the V segment lost 5 bases, leaving 6 bases of the junction unmatched. The CDR3 spells CASSPGTGGFGYTF. CDR3 DNA sequence: TGTGCCAGCAGCCCCGGGACAGGGGGATTTGGCTACACCTTC.

The chain couples TRBV27 to TRBJ2-7, with 7 bases matching TRBD1. The V and J ends lost 6 bases and 0 bases, in that order; junction bases with no gene match: 8. CDR1 MNHEY and CDR2 SMNVEV come from the germline V gene (reference sequence). This CDR3 has 15 residues. The CDR3 DNA is TGTGCCAGCAGCCCCAAGGGGGACAGCTCCTACGAGCAGTACTTC. Its protein product is CASSPKGDSSYEQYF.

V gene TRBV30 combines with J gene TRBJ1-2, with a weak D call TRBD1 (6 bases). Germline CDR1 is GTSNPN and CDR2 is SVGIG (reference sequence). V dropped 4 bases and J dropped 5 bases, with 20 bases sitting between them. CDR3 size: 15 residues. CDR3 sequence reads: CAWTLGGGARYGYTF. The CDR3, as DNA: TGTGCCTGGACCCTCGGCGGGGGCGCTAGGTATGGCTACACCTTC. Based on the CDR3 plus reference TRBV30 and TRBJ1-2, the full variable domain is SQTIHQWPATLVQPVGSPLSLECTVEGTSNPNLYWYRQAAGRGLQLLFYSVGIGQISSEVPQNLSASRPQDRQFILSSKKLLLSDSGFYLCAWTLGGGARYGYTFGSGTRLTVV.

V is TRBV6-5 and J is TRBJ2-5; D gene unclear. Germline CDR1 reads MNHEY; CDR2 reads SVGAGI. The V and J ends lost 4 bases and 5 bases respectively, with 5 bases between them. CDR3 length equals 11 residues. The CDR3: CASSSAETQYF. CDR3 in DNA: TGTGCCAGCAGTTCTGCGGAGACCCAGTACTTC.

The gene calls are TRBV9 and TRBJ1-3; TRBD1 matches at 9 bases. V trimming: 3 bases; J trimming: 4 bases; junction bases outside the gene matches: 5. This CDR3 has 15 residues. The germline gives CDR1 SGDLS, CDR2 YYNGEE. The CDR3 loop reads CASSAIGTGGNTIYF. The DNA for the CDR3 is TGTGCCAGCAGCGCCATAGGGACAGGGGGAAACACCATATATTTT.

The genes are TRBV14 and TRBJ1-1; no clear D. The ends were cut back, 4 bases at V and 4 bases at J, with 16 bases in the middle. CDR1 is SGHDN and CDR2 is FVKESK in the germline V gene. This CDR3 contains 15 residues. In nucleotides, the CDR3 is TGTGCCAGCAGCCCTTTCGGAGGACGGGTCACTGAAGCTTTCTTT. Translation gives CASSPFGGRVTEAFF.

The chain has TRBV30 and TRBJ1-2; 7 bases are a match to TRBD1. Germline CDR1 is GTSNPN and CDR2 is SVGIG (reference sequence). Trimming removed 3 bases from V and 3 bases from J; junction bases left unmatched: 4. This CDR3 region has 13 residues. The CDR3 bases are TGTGCCTGGAGAGCGACAGGGTACTATGGCTACACCTTC. Translating it yields CAWRATGYYGYTF. The whole variable domain, filled in from reference TRBV30 and TRBJ1-2, reads SQTIHQWPATLVQPVGSPLSLECTVEGTSNPNLYWYRQAAGRGLQLLFYSVGIGQISSEVPQNLSASRPQDRQFILSSKKLLLSDSGFYLCAWRATGYYGYTFGSGTRLTVV.